Listed here are 23 T cell receptor beta chains from one sample, sequenced in a study of graft-versus-host responses after intestinal transplantation. These TCRs are of unknown antigen specificity. Profiling relied on immunoSEQ multiplex PCR, and the TCRdb table lists in-frame clones only, not all of them. Among tens of thousands of clones listed, 82% were seen once. Sequencing was performed on unstimulated CD8+ T cells sorted from spleen or lymph node cells, taken before transplant. All receptors derive from a human donor who was the organ donor for an intestinal transplant.

The chain combines TRBV7-6 with TRBJ2-7, with 8 nucleotides matching TRBD1. The germline gives CDR1 SGHVS, CDR2 FNYEAQ. The CDR3 extends over 15 amino acids. V was pared by 3 bases and J by 0 bases, with 4 bases of the junction left unmatched. CDR3 protein: CASSLEGTGSYEQYF. The CDR3 nucleotides are TGTGCCAGCAGCTTGGAAGGGACAGGCTCCTACGAGCAGTACTTC.

This chain uses TRBV27 with TRBJ2-2; maybe TRBD2 (5 bases). This CDR3 region has 14 residues. The V and J ends lost 0 bases and 10 bases respectively, with 12 bases between them. Germline V lookup: CDR1 MNHEY, CDR2 SMNVEV (reference sequence). This CDR3 reads CASSLSGVGVELFF. The CDR3 coding sequence is TGTGCCAGCAGTTTATCCGGGGTTGGGGTGGAGCTGTTTTTT.

With respect to this clone: A read error may produce the germline difference seen at one junction end. This chain uses TRBV10-2 with TRBJ2-5; D not resolved. CDR3 length equals 14 residues. Germline lookup yields CDR1 WSHSY and CDR2 SAAADI. Written as DNA, the CDR3 is TGCGCCAGCAGTCAGTCCCACGTCGCGAATGAGCAGTACTTC. It encodes CASSQSHVANEQYF.

In its sample, this clone was seen a few times. The chain links TRBV5-6 to TRBJ1-6; D might be TRBD1 (6 bases). Per the germline V gene, CDR1 is SGHDT and CDR2 is YYEEEE. The CDR3 contains 18 residues. With 7 bases removed from V and 6 bases from J, the gap between germline ends came to 26 bases. In DNA form, the CDR3 reads TGTGCCAGCCGAGAATGGTTCGGGGGCGATGAGGGTAATTCACCCCTCCACTTT. Translation: CASREWFGGDEGNSPLHF.

The gene calls are TRBV6-5 and TRBJ2-7, with D hard to call. The CDR3 consists of 13 residues. V dropped 2 bases and J dropped 3 bases, with 8 bases sitting between them. Germline V lookup: CDR1 MNHEY, CDR2 SVGAGI. This CDR3 reads CASSYAVNYEQYF. The CDR3 coding sequence is TGTGCCAGCAGTTACGCGGTTAACTACGAGCAGTACTTC.

This clone is a singleton in its sample. The gene calls are TRBV4-1 and TRBJ1-6; no clear D gene. CDR1 is MGHRA and CDR2 is YSYEKL in the germline V gene. The CDR3 consists of 15 residues. Trimming removed 4 bases at V and 2 bases at J, with 9 bases between. CDR3 DNA sequence: TGCGCCAGCAGCCTGGACGGGACCTATAATTCACCCCTCCACTTT. This encodes CASSLDGTYNSPLHF.

V and J are TRBV7-2 and TRBJ1-2; D is unresolved. The V end lost 5 bases, the J end lost 8 bases, and 15 bases lay between the germline ends. This CDR3 region has 13 residues. Germline lookup yields CDR1 SGHTA and CDR2 FQGNSA. CDR3 amino acids: CASSRKAGFGYTF. For the CDR3, the DNA is TGTGCCAGCAGCCGAAAGGCGGGGTTCGGCTACACCTTC.

This clone occurred a few times. The V call is TRBV6-5, the J call TRBJ2-3; D remains ambiguous. CDR1 and CDR2 from the germline V gene are MNHEY and SVGAGI. CDR3 size: 14 residues. Trimming removed 2 bases from V and 2 bases from J, with 8 bases in between. CDR3 sequence: CASSYRVDTDTQYF. The CDR3 region has the DNA TGTGCCAGCAGTTACAGAGTAGACACAGATACGCAGTATTTT.

V is TRBV9 and J is TRBJ2-7, with 8 bases that match TRBD2. Germline values: CDR1 SGDLS, CDR2 YYNGEE. V was clipped by 4 bases and J by 7 bases; unmatched bases: 4. The CDR3 is 12 residues long. The CDR3 nucleotides are TGTGCCAGCAGCTCCCGCGGGGGGGAGCAGTACTTC. It is translated as CASSSRGGEQYF. The full variable domain, with the rest looked up from reference TRBV9 and TRBJ2-7, is DSGVTQTPKHLITATGQRVTLRCSPRSGDLSVYWYQQSLDQGLQFLIQYYNGEERAKGNILERFSAQQFPDLHSELNLSSLELGDSALYFCASSSRGGEQYFGPGTRLTVT.

The genes are TRBV10-1 and TRBJ2-1; D not certain. V dropped 0 bases and J dropped 1 base, with 13 bases sitting between them. The germline CDR1 and CDR2 sequences are WNHNN and SYGVQD (reference sequence). CDR3 size: 17 residues. The CDR3 DNA follows: TGCGCCAGCAGTGAGTCGCCAGCGCTGATATCCTACAATGAGCAGTTCTTC. Amino acids: CASSESPALISYNEQFF.

The J gene is TRBJ1-3, the V gene TRBV6-5; maybe TRBD1 (6 bases). The V and J ends lost 0 bases and 3 bases respectively, with 6 bases between them. Looked up from germline, CDR1 is MNHEY and CDR2 is SVGAGI. This CDR3 contains 14 residues. CDR3 in amino acids: CASSYSTGGNTIYF. The CDR3 bases are TGTGCCAGCAGTTACTCGACAGGTGGAAACACCATATATTTT.

Here the CDR3 reads CACSQAGRTLGPHWGYTF. The DNA of the CDR3 is TGTGCCTGTTCGCAAGCGGGCAGAACTTTAGGCCCTCACTGGGGCTACACCTTC. The V call is TRBV30, the J call TRBJ1-2; the D is unclear. Per the germline V gene, CDR1 is GTSNPN and CDR2 is SVGIG (reference sequence). V lost 6 bases and J 8 bases, leaving 34 bases between the germline ends. The CDR3 length is 18 residues.

Regarding this clone: The junction and the germline gene differ at one end; a read error may be behind it. CDR3 loop: CTSSRQTPNTEAFF. The CDR3 DNA reads as TGTACCAGCTCCCGGCAAACCCCGAACACTGAAGCTTTCTTT. This chain links TRBV27 with TRBJ1-1; no reliable D call. CDR3 length: 14 amino acids. Germline V gene lookup returns CDR1 MNHEY and CDR2 SMNVEV (reference sequence).

This sequence joins TRBV14 and TRBJ2-7; no clear D gene. The CDR3 consists of 14 residues. V lost 0 bases to trimming and J lost 0 bases, with 6 bases between them. Germline assignment: CDR1 SGHDN and CDR2 FVKESK. CDR3 DNA sequence: TGTGCCAGCAGCCAAGAGGGAACCTCCTACGAGCAGTACTTC. Residues: CASSQEGTSYEQYF.

The gene calls are TRBV27 and TRBJ1-1; possible D gene TRBD1, 5 bases. Germline V CDR1 and CDR2: MNHEY, SMNVEV (reference sequence). The CDR3 sequence is 15 residues long. Deletions cut 5 bases from V and 5 bases from J, with 18 bases between. The CDR3 sequence is CASSAPDGGVTEAFF. The CDR3, as DNA: TGTGCCAGCAGTGCACCCGATGGGGGGGTAACTGAAGCTTTCTTT.

The chain uses TRBV7-9 and TRBJ1-2; D possibly corresponds to TRBD1 (5 bases). Germline assignment: CDR1 SEHNR and CDR2 FQNEAQ (reference sequence). Between the trimmed V and J ends, which lost 3 bases and 0 bases, there was a span of 20 bases. The CDR3 is 18 amino acids. The CDR3 reads CASSLDPPDTEANYGYTF. In DNA, the CDR3 is TGTGCCAGCAGCTTGGACCCCCCGGACACCGAGGCTAACTATGGCTACACCTTC.

The rearrangement uses TRBV6-4 and TRBJ1-1; 9 positions match TRBD1. There are 14 residues in the CDR3. V lost 5 bases, J lost 4 bases, and 5 bases stayed unmatched. Per the germline V gene, CDR1 is MRHNA and CDR2 is SNTAGT. The chain's CDR3 is CASSKGQGITEAFF. CDR3 sequence (DNA): TGTGCCAGCAGTAAAGGACAGGGGATCACTGAAGCTTTCTTT.

This clone was seen a few times. The V gene is TRBV6-6, the J gene TRBJ2-7; TRBD1 matches 8 bases. The length of the CDR3 is 16 residues. Germline V CDR1 and CDR2: MNHNY, SVGAGI (reference sequence). V lost 5 bases and J lost 3; bases outside the gene matches: 12. CDR3 sequence: CASSHPRTGHHYEQYF. Written as DNA, the CDR3 is TGTGCCAGCAGTCATCCTAGGACAGGGCACCACTACGAGCAGTACTTC.

This chain uses TRBV29-1 with TRBJ2-2; 11 bases are shared with TRBD2. This CDR3 is 17 amino acids long. Germline CDR1 reads SQVTM; CDR2 reads ANQGSEA. V lost 0 bases, J lost 0 bases, and 3 bases stayed unmatched. In DNA, the CDR3 is TGCAGCGTTGAAGACCTTAGCGGGAGGGCGAACACCGGGGAGCTGTTTTTT. Its translation is CSVEDLSGRANTGELFF.

CDR3 DNA: TGTGCCAGCAGCGTAGCTACGGGAGGGATCTCCTACAATGAGCAGTTCTTC. This codes for CASSVATGGISYNEQFF. V usage is TRBV9 and J usage is TRBJ2-1; 8 nucleotides line up with TRBD2. This CDR3 has 17 amino acids. Trimming took 0 bases from V and 0 from J; bases not matched to a gene: 5. CDR1 is SGDLS, CDR2 YYNGEE, per germline.

The chain carries TRBV5-1 and TRBJ1-2; D is possibly TRBD1 (5 bases). The V gene's germline CDR1 is SGHRS and CDR2 YFSETQ. Trimming took off 2 bases at V and 2 bases at J, with 19 bases between the two ends. The length of the CDR3 is 17 residues. CDR3 nucleotide sequence: TGCGCCAGCAGCTTTTACCCTGACAGAGAAACCAACTATGGCTACACCTTC. This codes for CASSFYPDRETNYGYTF.

V gene TRBV4-1 combines with J gene TRBJ2-3; D not resolved. CDR3 size: 15 residues. CDR1 is MGHRA and CDR2 is YSYEKL in the germline V gene. V was pared by 0 bases and J by 2 bases, with 9 bases between. This chain's CDR3 is CASSQDDANTDTQYF. The CDR3 region has the DNA TGCGCCAGCAGCCAAGACGATGCCAACACAGATACGCAGTATTTT.

The chain combines TRBV2 with TRBJ1-6; D call uncertain. V lost 5 bases, J lost 0 bases, and 11 bases lay in between. The CDR3 loop spans 16 amino acids. Germline lookup yields CDR1 SNHLY and CDR2 FYNNEI. The CDR3 is CASSPVVSSYNSPLHF. The CDR3 coding sequence is TGTGCCAGCAGTCCCGTGGTTAGCTCCTATAATTCACCCCTCCACTTT.